Shown below are 2 T cell receptor beta chains from a single sample sequenced in a study of Ad26.COV2.S vaccination and SARS-CoV-2 variants. Method: immunoSEQ multiplex PCR; TCRdb's copy keeps in-frame clones and lacks some. This sample carries over 400,000 clones, roughly 89% of them seen once, and the ten largest clones take about 2.4%. Documented treatment: over 15 received Ad26.COV2.S at low or high dose, single or two shots; about 5 received placebo; per-sample allocation not given. All samples were drawn on day 63, counting from the first vaccine or placebo injection. This specimen was peripheral blood, taken in a trial of Ad26.COV2.S vaccine versus placebo. The receptors come from a person between 18 and 60 years old who received the Ad26.COV2.S COVID-19 vaccine or a placebo.

The chain employs TRBV2 and TRBJ1-1; a possible D gene is TRBD1 (5 bases). Trimming shortened V by 7 bases and J by 6 bases, and 21 bases separated the two germline ends. Germline V gives CDR1 SNHLY, CDR2 FYNNEI. The CDR3 sequence is 15 residues long. CDR3 sequence reads: CASTQSGTGEAEAFF. As DNA, the CDR3 is TGTGCCAGCACCCAATCCGGGACGGGGGAGGCTGAAGCTTTCTTT.

This chain joins TRBV5-4 and TRBJ2-3; 8 nucleotides agree with TRBD2. CDR3 length: 16 residues. J gave up 6 bases and V 1 base, and 10 bases lay outside the gene matches. Germline CDR1 and CDR2: SGHNT and YYREEE (reference sequence). The CDR3 region is CASSLRLAGRTDTQYF. CDR3 coding DNA: TGTGCCAGCAGCTTGAGGCTAGCGGGTAGAACGGATACGCAGTATTTT.